These 3 T cell receptor beta chains share one sample of origin, sequenced in a study of brain T cells in children with intractable seizures. TCRdb keeps only in-frame clones here, not all; method: immunoSEQ multiplex PCR. The sample has hundreds of thousands of clones, 93% seen once. Sample time point: blood from clinic visit 5 months post-surgery; TSC patient then seizure free. The specimen comprised peripheral blood, sampled 4 to 5 months after surgery. These receptors all stem from a boy younger than two with tuberous sclerosis and intractable seizures.

V gene TRBV6-5 combines with J gene TRBJ1-4; D unclear. In germline, CDR1 is MNHEY, CDR2 SVGAGI. V was shortened by 10 bases and J by 8 bases, with 14 bases between the two germline ends. The CDR3 covers 12 residues. CDR3 in DNA: TGTGCCACTCGGGGAACCGGGGAAAAACTGTTTTTT. The encoded protein is CATRGTGEKLFF.

The V gene is TRBV2, the J gene TRBJ1-2; TRBD1 matches 7 bases. The CDR3 length is 17 residues. V lost 6 bases and J lost 8; bases outside the gene matches: 21. CDR1 and CDR2 (germline): SNHLY, FYNNEI. The CDR3: CASSVDRVVARSPGYTF. The CDR3 DNA follows: TGTGCCAGCAGCGTCGACAGGGTTGTGGCACGGAGCCCGGGCTACACCTTC. Filled out from reference TRBV2 and TRBJ1-2, the complete variable domain reads EPEVTQTPSHQVTQMGQEVILRCVPISNHLYFYWYRQILGQKVEFLVSFYNNEISEKSEIFDDQFSVERPDGSNFTLKIRSTKLEDSAMYFCASSVDRVVARSPGYTFGSGTRLTVV.

The gene calls are TRBV5-6 and TRBJ1-1; the match to TRBD1 covers 7 bases. The germline CDR1 and CDR2 sequences are SGHDT and YYEEEE. The CDR3 extends over 15 amino acids. V shed 4 bases and J 0 bases; nucleotides not matched to a gene: 6. The CDR3 DNA reads TGTGCCAGCAGCCCGAAGACAGGGTTGAACACTGAAGCTTTCTTT. The encoded protein is CASSPKTGLNTEAFF.